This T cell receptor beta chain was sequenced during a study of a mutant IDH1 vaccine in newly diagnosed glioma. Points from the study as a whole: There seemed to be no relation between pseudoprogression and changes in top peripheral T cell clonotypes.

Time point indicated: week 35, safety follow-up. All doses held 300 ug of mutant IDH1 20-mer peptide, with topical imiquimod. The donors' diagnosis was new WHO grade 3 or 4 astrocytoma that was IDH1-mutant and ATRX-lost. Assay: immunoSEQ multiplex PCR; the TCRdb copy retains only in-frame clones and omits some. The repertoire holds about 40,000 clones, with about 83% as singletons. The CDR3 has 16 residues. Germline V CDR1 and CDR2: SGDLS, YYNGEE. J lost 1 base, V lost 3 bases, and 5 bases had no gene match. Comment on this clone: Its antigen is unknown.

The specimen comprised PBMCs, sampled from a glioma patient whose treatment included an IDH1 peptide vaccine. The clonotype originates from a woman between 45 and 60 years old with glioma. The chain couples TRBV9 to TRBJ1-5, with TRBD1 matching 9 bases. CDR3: CASSEGGQGSNQPQHF. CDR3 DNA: TGTGCCAGCAGCGAGGGGGGACAGGGAAGCAATCAGCCCCAGCATTTT.